The table lists the clone carrying this T cell receptor (beta chain) with a count of one. This sample also contains other DNA sequences that code for the same CDR3. Assignment of participants to cohorts was predicated upon participant-reported clinical history. Donors of Cohort 3 who recovered were those that had two negative PCRs, clearance, or symptom resolution. This CDR3 comprises 13 residues. The germline V gene has CDR1 LNHDA and CDR2 SQIVND (reference sequence). The ends were cut back, 6 bases at V and 1 base at J, with 10 bases in the middle. Measured with immunoSEQ multiplex PCR; TCRdb has only the in-frame clones, and not every one. The sample records about 310,000 clones, nearly 90% being singletons. This specimen belongs to a study of blood T cell repertoires in COVID-19. Study-wide background: Some COVID-19 samples were acute and others convalescent; all came from the United States, Italy and Spain. PBMCs, B-cell-depleted T cells, or T cells were the source of the cDNA or gDNA that made up the material.

Sample: PBMCs or T cells enriched from blood (not recorded which). V and J are TRBV19 and TRBJ2-7; D might be TRBD1 (6 bases). The clonotype was recovered from a young woman who had recovered from COVID-19. CDR3 sequence: CASSLDSSYEQYF. The CDR3 DNA reads as TGTGCCAGTAGCTTGGACAGTTCCTACGAGCAGTACTTC.